The clone carrying this T cell receptor (beta chain) was seen a few times. The antigen remains undetermined. This record belongs to a study of cytomegalovirus exposure and HLA in healthy donors. The wider study: The approximately 680 first-cohort repertoires and the 120 or so validation repertoires shared the same platform, a later analysis reported.

This CDR3 spans 14 amino acids. Trimming shortened V by 2 bases and J by 3 bases, and 8 bases separated the two germline ends. Germline CDR1 SNHLY, CDR2 FYNNEI. Produced via immunoSEQ multiplex PCR; TCRdb's table is partial and in-frame only. Seen here are 220,000 or so clones, over 70% observed once, and the top ten hold more than 12%. Study-level points and caveats: In vitro data verified a few CMV-associated chains as specific for CMV antigens.

This rearrangement joins TRBV2 to TRBJ1-3; D remains ambiguous. The sequenced sample consisted of PBMCs. The sequence was collected from a woman under 40 in good health and CMV-seropositive. CDR3 nucleotides: TGTGCCAGCAGTGAACTGGGGAATGGAAACACCATATATTTT. It encodes CASSELGNGNTIYF.